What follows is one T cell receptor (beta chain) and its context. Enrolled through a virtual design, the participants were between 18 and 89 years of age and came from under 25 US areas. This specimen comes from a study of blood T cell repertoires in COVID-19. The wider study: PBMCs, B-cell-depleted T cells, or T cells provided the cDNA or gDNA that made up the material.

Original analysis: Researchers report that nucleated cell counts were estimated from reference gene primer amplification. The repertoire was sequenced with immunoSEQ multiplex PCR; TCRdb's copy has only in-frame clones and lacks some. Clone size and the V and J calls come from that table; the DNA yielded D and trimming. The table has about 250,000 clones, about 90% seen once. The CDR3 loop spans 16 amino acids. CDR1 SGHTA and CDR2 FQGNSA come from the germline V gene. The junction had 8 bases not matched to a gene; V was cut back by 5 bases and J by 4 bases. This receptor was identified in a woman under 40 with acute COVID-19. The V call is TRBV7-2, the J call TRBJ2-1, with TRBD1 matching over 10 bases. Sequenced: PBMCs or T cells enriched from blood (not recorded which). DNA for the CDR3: TGTGCCAGCAGCGATGACAGGGGGCATTTGTACAATGAGCAGTTCTTC. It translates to CASSDDRGHLYNEQFF.